This T cell receptor beta chain comes out of a study of blood T cell repertoires in COVID-19. Study at large: Whether acute or convalescent, the COVID-19 samples came from the United States, Italy and Spain. PBMCs, B-cell-depleted T cells, or T cells provided the cDNA or gDNA that made up the material.

Source study methods: Reference gene primer amplification in the assay estimated nucleated cell counts. Measured with immunoSEQ multiplex PCR; TCRdb has only the in-frame clones, and not every one. V and J calls and clone size are given by that table; D and trimming were obtained from the DNA. The sample shows some 130,000 clones, 87% of them seen only once. Germline V gene sequence: CDR1 SGHKS, CDR2 YYEKEE (reference sequence). V lost 4 bases, J lost 6 bases, and 5 bases stayed unmatched. The CDR3 runs 14 residues. The receptor was isolated from a man between 45 and 60 years old with active COVID-19. Sequenced material: peripheral blood. The rearrangement uses TRBV5-5 and TRBJ2-2, with 8 bases fitting TRBD1. The CDR3 bases are TGTGCCAGCAGCCTACAACAGGGGGCCGGGGAGCTGTTTTTT. This translates into CASSLQQGAGELFF.